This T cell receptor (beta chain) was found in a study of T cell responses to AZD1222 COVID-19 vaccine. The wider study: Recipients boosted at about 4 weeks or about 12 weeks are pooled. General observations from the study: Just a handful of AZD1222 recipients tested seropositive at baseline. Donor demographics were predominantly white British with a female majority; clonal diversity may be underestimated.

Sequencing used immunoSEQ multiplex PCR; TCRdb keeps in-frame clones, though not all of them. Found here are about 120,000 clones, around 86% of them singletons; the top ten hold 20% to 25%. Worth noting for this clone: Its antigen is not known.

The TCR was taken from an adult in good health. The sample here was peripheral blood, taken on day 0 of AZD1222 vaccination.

As DNA, the CDR3 is TGTGCCAGCAGCTTCACAGGGACCAATGAGCAGTTCTTC. This translates into CASSFTGTNEQFF. The chain recombines TRBV7-2 with TRBJ2-1; D is possibly TRBD1 (6 bases). CDR1 and CDR2 from the germline V gene are SGHTA and FQGNSA. V was clipped by 3 bases and J by 6 bases, with 9 bases between them. This CDR3 comprises 13 residues.